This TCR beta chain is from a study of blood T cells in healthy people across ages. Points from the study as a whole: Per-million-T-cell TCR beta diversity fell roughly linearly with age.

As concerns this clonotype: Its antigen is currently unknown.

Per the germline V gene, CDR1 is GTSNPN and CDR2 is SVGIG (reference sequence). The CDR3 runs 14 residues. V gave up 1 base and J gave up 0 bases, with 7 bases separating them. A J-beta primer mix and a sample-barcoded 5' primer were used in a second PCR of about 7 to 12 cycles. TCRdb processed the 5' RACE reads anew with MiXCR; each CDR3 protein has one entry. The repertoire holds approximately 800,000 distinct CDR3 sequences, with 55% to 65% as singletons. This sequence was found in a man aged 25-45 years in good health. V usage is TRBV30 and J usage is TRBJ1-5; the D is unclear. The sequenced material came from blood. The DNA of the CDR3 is TGTGCCTGGAGTGGAGACTATAGCAATCAGCCCCAGCATTTT. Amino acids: CAWSGDYSNQPQHF.